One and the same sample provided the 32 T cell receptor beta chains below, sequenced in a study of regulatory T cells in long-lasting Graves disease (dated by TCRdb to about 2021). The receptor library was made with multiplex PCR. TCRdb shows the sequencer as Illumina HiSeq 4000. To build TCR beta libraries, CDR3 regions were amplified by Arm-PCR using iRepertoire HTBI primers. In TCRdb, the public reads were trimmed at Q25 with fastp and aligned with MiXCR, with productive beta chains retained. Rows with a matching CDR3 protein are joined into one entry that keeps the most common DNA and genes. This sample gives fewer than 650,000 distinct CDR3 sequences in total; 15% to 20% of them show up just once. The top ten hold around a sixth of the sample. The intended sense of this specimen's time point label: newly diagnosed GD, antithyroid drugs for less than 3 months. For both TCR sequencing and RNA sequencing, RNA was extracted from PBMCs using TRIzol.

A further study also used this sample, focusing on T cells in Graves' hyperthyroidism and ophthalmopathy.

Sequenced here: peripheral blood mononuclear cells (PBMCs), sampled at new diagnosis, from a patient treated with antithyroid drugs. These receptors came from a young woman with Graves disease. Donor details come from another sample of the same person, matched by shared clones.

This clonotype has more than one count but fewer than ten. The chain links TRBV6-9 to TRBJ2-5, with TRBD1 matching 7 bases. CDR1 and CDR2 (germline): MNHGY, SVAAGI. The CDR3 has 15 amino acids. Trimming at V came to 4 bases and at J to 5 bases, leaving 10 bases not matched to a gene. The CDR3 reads CASSLSGGLGETQYF. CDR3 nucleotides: TGTGCCAGCAGTTTGTCAGGGGGATTGGGGGAGACCCAGTACTTC.

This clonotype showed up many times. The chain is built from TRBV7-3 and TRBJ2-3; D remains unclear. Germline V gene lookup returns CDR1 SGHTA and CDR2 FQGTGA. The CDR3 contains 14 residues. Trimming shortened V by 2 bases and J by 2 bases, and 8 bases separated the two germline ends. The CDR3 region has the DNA TGTGCCAGCAGCTTAGGTGGCACCACAGATACGCAGTATTTT. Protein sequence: CASSLGGTTDTQYF.

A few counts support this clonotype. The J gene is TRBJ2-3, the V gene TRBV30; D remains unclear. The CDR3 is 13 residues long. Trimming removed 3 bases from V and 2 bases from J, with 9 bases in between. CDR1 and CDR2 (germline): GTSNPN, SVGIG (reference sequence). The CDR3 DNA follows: TGTGCCTGGAGCAGCAGACCCACAGATACGCAGTATTTT. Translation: CAWSSRPTDTQYF.

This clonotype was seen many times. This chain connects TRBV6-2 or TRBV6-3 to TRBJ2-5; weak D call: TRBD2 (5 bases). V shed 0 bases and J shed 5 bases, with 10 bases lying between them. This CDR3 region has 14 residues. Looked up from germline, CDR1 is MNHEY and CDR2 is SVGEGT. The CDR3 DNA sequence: TGTGCCAGCAGTTACTCGGGAGATCAGGAGACCCAGTACTTC. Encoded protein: CASSYSGDQETQYF.

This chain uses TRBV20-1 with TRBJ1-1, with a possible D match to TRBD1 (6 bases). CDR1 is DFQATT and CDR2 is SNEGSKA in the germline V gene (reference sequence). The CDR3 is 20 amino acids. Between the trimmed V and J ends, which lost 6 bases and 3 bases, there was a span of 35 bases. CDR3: CSATGPAPDWWLRLDTEAFF. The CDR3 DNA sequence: TGCAGTGCCACAGGGCCAGCTCCAGACTGGTGGTTAAGGTTGGACACTGAAGCTTTCTTT.

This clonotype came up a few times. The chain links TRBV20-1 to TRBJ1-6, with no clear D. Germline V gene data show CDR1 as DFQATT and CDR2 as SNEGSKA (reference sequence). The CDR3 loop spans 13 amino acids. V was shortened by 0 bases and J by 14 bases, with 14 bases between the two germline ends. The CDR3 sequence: CSARDRFSWALHF. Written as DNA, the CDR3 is TGCAGTGCTAGAGATCGGTTCAGTTGGGCCCTCCACTTT.

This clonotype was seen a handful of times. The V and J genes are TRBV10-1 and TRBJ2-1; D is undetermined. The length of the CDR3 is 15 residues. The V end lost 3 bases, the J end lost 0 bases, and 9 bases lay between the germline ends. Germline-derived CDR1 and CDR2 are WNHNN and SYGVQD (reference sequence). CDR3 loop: CASSDSASSYNEQFF. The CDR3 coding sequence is TGCGCCAGCAGTGACAGCGCGAGCTCCTACAATGAGCAGTTCTTC.

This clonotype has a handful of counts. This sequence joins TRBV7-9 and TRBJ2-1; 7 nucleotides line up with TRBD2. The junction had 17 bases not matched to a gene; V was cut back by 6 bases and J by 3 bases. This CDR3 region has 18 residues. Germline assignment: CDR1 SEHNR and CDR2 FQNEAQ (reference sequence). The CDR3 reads CASSPWGLSYTLYNEQFF. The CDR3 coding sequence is TGTGCCAGCAGTCCTTGGGGACTATCCTACACCCTCTACAATGAGCAGTTCTTC. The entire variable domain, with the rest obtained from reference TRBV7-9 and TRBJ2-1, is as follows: DTGVSQNPRHKITKRGQNVTFRCDPISEHNRLYWYRQTLGQGPEFLTYFQNEAQLEKSRLLSDRFSAERPKGSFSTLEIQRTEQGDSAMYLCASSPWGLSYTLYNEQFFGPGTRLTVL.

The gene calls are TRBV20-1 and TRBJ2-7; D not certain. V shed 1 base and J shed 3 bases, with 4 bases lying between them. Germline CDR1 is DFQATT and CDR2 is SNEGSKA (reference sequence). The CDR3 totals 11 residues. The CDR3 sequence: CSARVGYEQYF. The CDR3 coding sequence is TGCAGTGCTAGAGTCGGCTACGAGCAGTACTTC.

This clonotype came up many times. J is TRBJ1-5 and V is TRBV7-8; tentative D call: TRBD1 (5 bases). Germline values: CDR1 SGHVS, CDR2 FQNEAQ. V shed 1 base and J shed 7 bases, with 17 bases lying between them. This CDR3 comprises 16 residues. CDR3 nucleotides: TGTGCCAGCAGCTTAGTGATTACGGGGGGAAACCAGCCCCAGCATTTT. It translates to CASSLVITGGNQPQHF. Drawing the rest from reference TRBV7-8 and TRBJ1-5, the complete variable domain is GAGVSQSPRYKVAKRGQDVALRCDPISGHVSLFWYQQALGQGPEFLTYFQNEAQLDKSGLPSDRFFAERPEGSVSTLKIQRTQQEDSAVYLCASSLVITGGNQPQHFGDGTRLSIL.

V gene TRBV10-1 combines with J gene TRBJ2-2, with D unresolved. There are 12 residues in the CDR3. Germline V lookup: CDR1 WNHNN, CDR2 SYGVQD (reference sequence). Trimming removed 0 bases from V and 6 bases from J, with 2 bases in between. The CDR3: CASSESAGELFF. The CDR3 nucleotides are TGCGCCAGCAGTGAGTCGGCCGGGGAGCTGTTTTTT.

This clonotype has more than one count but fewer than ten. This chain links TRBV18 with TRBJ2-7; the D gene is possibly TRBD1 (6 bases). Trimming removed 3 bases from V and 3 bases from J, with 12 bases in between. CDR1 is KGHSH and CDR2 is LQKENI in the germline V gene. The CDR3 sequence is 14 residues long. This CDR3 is CASSPRDTYYEQYF. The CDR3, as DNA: TGTGCCAGCTCACCCCGGGACACCTACTACGAGCAGTACTTC.

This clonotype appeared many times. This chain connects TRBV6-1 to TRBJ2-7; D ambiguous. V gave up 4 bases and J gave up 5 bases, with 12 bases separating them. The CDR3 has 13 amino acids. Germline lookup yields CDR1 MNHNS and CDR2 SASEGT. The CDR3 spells CASSVPGLHEQYF. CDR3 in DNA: TGTGCCAGCAGTGTCCCAGGATTGCACGAGCAGTACTTC.

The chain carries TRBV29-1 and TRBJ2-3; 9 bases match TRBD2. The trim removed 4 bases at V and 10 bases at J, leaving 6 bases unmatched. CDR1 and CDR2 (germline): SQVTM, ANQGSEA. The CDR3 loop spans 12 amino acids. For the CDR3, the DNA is TGCAGCGTTGGGGTTAGCGGGAGCGCGCAGTATTTT. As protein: CSVGVSGSAQYF.

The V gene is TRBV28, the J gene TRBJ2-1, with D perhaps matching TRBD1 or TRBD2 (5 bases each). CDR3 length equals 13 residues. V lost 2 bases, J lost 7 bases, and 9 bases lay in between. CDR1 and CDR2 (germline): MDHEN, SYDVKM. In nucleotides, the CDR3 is TGTGCCAGCAGTTTAGGGACGTTAAATGAGCAGTTCTTC. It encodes CASSLGTLNEQFF.

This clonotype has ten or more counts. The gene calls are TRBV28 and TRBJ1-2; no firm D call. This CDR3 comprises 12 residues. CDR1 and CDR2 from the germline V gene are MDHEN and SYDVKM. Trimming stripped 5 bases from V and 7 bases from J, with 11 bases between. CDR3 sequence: CASSPTVGGYTF. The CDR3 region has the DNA TGTGCCAGCAGTCCGACCGTTGGTGGCTACACCTTC.

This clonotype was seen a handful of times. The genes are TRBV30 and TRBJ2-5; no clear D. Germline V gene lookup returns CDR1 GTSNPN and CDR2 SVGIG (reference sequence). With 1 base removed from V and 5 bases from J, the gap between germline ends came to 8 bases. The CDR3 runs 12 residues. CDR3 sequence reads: CAWSGLEETQYF. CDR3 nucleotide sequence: TGTGCCTGGAGTGGCCTAGAGGAGACCCAGTACTTC. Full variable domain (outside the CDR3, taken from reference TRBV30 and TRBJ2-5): SQTIHQWPATLVQPVGSPLSLECTVEGTSNPNLYWYRQAAGRGLQLLFYSVGIGQISSEVPQNLSASRPQDRQFILSSKKLLLSDSGFYLCAWSGLEETQYFGPGTRLLVL.

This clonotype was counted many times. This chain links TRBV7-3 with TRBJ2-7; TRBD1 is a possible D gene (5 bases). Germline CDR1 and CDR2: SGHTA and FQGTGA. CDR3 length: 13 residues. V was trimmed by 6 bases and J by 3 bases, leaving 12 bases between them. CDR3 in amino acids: CASSRGLNYEQYF. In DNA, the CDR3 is TGTGCCAGCAGTAGGGGATTGAACTACGAGCAGTACTTC.

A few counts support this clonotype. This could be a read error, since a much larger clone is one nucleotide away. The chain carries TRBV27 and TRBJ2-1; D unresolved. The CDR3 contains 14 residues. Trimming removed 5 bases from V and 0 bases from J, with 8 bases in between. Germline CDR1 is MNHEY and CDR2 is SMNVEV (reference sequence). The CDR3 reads CASSSQDSYNEQFF. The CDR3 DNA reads TGTGCCAGCAGTAGTCAGGACTCCTACAATGAGCAGTTCTTC.

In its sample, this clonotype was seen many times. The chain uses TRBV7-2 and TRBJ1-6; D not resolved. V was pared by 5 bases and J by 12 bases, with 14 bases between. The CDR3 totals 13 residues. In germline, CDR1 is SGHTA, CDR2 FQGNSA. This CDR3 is CASSTKGGRPLHF. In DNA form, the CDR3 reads TGTGCCAGCAGCACGAAGGGTGGGAGACCCCTCCACTTT.

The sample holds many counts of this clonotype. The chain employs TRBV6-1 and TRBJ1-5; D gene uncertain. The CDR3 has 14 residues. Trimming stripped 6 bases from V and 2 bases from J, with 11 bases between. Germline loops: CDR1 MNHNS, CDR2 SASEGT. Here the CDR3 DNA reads TGTGCCAGCAGGCCGTTGGTAGGCAATCAGCCCCAGCATTTT. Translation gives CASRPLVGNQPQHF.

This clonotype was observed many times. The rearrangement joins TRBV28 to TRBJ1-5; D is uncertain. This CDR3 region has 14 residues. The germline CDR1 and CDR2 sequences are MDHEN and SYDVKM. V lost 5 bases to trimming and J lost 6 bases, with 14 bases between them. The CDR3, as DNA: TGTGCCAGCAGTACCATCCTCCGGGGTCAGCCCCAGCATTTT. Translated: CASSTILRGQPQHF.

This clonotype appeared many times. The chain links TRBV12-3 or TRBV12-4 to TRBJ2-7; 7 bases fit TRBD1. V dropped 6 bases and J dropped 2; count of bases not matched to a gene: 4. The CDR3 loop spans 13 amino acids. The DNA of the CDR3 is TGTGCCAGCAGGACGACAGGGACCTACGAGCAGTACTTC. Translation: CASRTTGTYEQYF.

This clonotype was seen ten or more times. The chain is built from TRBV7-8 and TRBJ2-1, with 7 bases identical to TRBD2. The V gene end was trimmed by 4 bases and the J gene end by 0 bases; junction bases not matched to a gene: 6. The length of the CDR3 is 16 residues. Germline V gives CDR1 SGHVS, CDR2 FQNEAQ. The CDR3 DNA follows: TGTGCCAGCAGCTGGCTAGCGGCGAGCTCCTACAATGAGCAGTTCTTC. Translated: CASSWLAASSYNEQFF. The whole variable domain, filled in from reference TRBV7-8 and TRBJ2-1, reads GAGVSQSPRYKVAKRGQDVALRCDPISGHVSLFWYQQALGQGPEFLTYFQNEAQLDKSGLPSDRFFAERPEGSVSTLKIQRTQQEDSAVYLCASSWLAASSYNEQFFGPGTRLTVL.

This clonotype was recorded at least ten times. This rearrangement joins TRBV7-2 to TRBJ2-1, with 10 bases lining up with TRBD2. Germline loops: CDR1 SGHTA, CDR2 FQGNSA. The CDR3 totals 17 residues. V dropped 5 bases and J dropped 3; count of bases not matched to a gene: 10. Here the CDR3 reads CASSARLTSGIYNEQFF. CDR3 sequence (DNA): TGTGCCAGCAGCGCCCGGCTAACTAGCGGGATCTACAATGAGCAGTTCTTC.

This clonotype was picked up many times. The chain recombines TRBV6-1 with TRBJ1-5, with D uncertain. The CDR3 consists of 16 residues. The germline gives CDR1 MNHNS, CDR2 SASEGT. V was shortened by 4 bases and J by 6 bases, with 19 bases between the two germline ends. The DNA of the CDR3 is TGTGCCAGCAGTGGAAGCAACCCACGTGCTGGTCAGCCCCAGCATTTT. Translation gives CASSGSNPRAGQPQHF.

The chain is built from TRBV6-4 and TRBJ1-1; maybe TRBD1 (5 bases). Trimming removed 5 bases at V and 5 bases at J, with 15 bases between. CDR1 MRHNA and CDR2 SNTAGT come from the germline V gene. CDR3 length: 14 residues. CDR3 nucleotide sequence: TGTGCCAGCAGTCTAATAAGGGGAGTGACTGAAGCTTTCTTT. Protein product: CASSLIRGVTEAFF.

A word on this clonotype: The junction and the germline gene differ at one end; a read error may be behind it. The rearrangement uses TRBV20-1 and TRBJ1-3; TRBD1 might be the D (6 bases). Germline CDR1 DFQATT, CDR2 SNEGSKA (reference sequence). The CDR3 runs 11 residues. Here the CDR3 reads CSARDDRQDLF. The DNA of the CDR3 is TGCAGTGCTAGAGACGATCGACAGGACCTCTTT.

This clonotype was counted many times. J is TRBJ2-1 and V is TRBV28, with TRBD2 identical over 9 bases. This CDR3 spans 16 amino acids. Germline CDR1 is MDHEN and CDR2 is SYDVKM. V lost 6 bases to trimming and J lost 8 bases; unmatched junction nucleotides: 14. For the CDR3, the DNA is TGTGCCAGCAGCCGACCAGTAGCGGGAGATGCACATGAGCAGTTCTTC. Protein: CASSRPVAGDAHEQFF.

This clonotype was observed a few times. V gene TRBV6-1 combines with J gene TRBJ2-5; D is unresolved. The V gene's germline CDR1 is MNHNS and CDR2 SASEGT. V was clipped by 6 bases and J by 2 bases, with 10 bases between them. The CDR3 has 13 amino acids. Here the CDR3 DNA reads TGTGCCAGCAGCTTACAGATTCAAGAGACCCAGTACTTC. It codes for CASSLQIQETQYF.

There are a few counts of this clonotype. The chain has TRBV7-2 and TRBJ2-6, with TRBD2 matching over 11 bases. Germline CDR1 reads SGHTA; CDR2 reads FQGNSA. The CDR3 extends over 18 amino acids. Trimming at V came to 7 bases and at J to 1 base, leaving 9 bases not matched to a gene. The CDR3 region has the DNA TGTGCCAGCACCCGGGAACTAGCGGGAGTTTCTGGGGCCAACGTCCTGACTTTC. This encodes CASTRELAGVSGANVLTF.

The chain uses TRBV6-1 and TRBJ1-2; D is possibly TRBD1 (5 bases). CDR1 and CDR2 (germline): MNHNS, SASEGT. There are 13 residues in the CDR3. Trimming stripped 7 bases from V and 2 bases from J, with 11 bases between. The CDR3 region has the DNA TGTGCCAGCAAACCAGGGATCAACTATGGCTACACCTTC. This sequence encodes CASKPGINYGYTF.